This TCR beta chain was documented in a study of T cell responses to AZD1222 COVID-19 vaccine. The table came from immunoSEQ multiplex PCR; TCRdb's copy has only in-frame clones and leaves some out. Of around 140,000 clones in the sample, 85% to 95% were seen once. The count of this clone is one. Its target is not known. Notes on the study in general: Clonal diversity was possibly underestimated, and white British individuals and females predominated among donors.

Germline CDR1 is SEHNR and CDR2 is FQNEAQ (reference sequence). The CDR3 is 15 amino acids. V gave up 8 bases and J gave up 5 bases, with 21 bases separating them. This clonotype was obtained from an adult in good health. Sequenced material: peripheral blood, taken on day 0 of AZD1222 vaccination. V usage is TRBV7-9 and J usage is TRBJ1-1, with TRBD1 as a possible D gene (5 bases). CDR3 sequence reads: CASRPSAGSGTEAFF. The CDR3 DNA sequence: TGTGCCAGCCGACCATCGGCTGGGTCAGGGACTGAAGCTTTCTTT.